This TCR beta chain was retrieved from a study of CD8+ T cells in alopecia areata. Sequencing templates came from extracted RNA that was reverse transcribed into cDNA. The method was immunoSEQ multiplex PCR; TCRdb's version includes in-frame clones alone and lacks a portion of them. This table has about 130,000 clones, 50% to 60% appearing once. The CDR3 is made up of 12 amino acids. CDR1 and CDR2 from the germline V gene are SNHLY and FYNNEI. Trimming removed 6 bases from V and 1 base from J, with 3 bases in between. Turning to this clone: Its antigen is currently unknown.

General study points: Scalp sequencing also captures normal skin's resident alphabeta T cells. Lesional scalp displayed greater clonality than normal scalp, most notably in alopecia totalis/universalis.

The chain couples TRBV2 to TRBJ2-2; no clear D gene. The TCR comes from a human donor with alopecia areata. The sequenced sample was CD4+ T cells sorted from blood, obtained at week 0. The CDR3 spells CASRVNTGELFF. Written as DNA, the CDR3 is TGTGCCAGCAGGGTGAACACCGGGGAGCTGTTTTTT. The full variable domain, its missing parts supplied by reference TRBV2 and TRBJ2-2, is EPEVTQTPSHQVTQMGQEVILRCVPISNHLYFYWYRQILGQKVEFLVSFYNNEISEKSEIFDDQFSVERPDGSNFTLKIRSTKLEDSAMYFCASRVNTGELFFGEGSRLTVL.